One sample yielded the 3 T cell receptor beta chains listed below, sequenced in a study of blood T cell repertoires in COVID-19. TCRdb's table, derived via immunoSEQ multiplex PCR, lists solely in-frame clones and lacks some. Altogether fewer than 250,000 clones are present, roughly nine tenths being singletons, with the ten largest covering more than 0.95%. The sequenced material came from peripheral blood. The receptors shown here come from a man aged 25-45 years with acute or convalescent COVID-19.

The chain has TRBV11-2 and TRBJ1-2, with 11 nucleotides matching TRBD1. CDR3 size: 15 residues. Looked up from germline, CDR1 is SGHAT and CDR2 is FQNNGV. After removal of 1 base from V and 5 bases from J, the junction contained 3 bases not matched to a gene. The chain's CDR3 is CASSLGTGGGYGYTF. CDR3 coding DNA: TGTGCCAGCAGCTTAGGGACAGGGGGCGGTTATGGCTACACCTTC.

The rearrangement joins TRBV6-5 to TRBJ2-7, with 7 bases that match TRBD1. CDR1 MNHEY and CDR2 SVGAGI come from the germline V gene. V shed 7 bases and J 1 base; nucleotides not matched to a gene: 7. The CDR3 has 14 residues. CDR3 region: CASIRTGLSYEQYF. The CDR3 DNA follows: TGTGCCAGCATTCGGACAGGTCTGTCCTACGAGCAGTACTTC.

In this sample, this clone turned up a few times. This chain uses TRBV28 with TRBJ1-4; D is unresolved. Trimming took 3 bases from V and 0 from J, leaving 8 bases between them. CDR1 is MDHEN, CDR2 SYDVKM, per germline. CDR3 size: 15 residues. The CDR3 protein is CASSFVQSTNEKLFF. The CDR3 DNA sequence: TGTGCCAGCAGTTTTGTCCAATCAACTAATGAAAAACTGTTTTTT.